The clone carrying this TCR beta chain has only a few counts. Its antigen remains unidentified. Unique molecular identifiers (one per individual cDNA molecule) were attached. Using its own MiXCR run on the 5' RACE reads, TCRdb lists one record per CDR3 protein. Counted here are about 71,000 distinct CDR3 sequences, approximately 15% occurring once; the ten biggest clones make up around 3.6%. This sample stems from a study of early T cells in non-severe SARS-CoV-2 infection. V lost 0 bases and J lost 10; bases outside the gene matches: 3. The CDR3 is 15 amino acids. Germline lookup yields CDR1 SGHKS and CDR2 YYEKEE (reference sequence). Study-wide findings and caveats: Matching results from VDJdb favored anti-spike CD8 responses, leaving private and CD4 specificities undetected.

The sequencing here drew on whole blood, taken at baseline. The sequence was obtained from an adult who was a healthcare worker with PCR-confirmed SARS-CoV-2 infection or an uninfected control (not recorded which). This chain joins TRBV5-5 and TRBJ2-3, with 15 bases fitting TRBD2. CDR3 sequence: CASSLGGLAGGPQYF. In DNA, the CDR3 is TGTGCCAGCAGCTTGGGGGGACTAGCGGGAGGTCCGCAGTATTTT.